One sample yielded the 26 T cell receptor beta chains listed below, sequenced in a study of sequential checkpoint blockade in melanoma. Documented treatment: randomized to nivolumab then ipilimumab (arm A) or the reverse (arm B). Here immunoSEQ multiplex PCR was the method, and the copy in TCRdb shows in-frame clones only, minus some. Among approximately 2,600 clones listed, 25% to 30% were seen once. This specimen consisted of tumor tissue (inferred from file names), obtained from a patient given nivolumab and ipilimumab in sequence. These receptors originate from a human donor with melanoma.

This clone showed up just a few times. The rearrangement uses TRBV15 and TRBJ1-5; D might be TRBD1 (5 bases). From germline, CDR1 is LNHNV and CDR2 YYDKDF (reference sequence). This CDR3 has 14 residues. With 0 bases removed from V and 4 bases from J, the gap between germline ends came to 7 bases. The CDR3 loop is CATSRDRGNQPQHF. CDR3 coding DNA: TGTGCCACCAGCAGAGATCGGGGGAATCAGCCCCAGCATTTT.

The chain joins TRBV7-4 to TRBJ2-2; D perhaps matches TRBD1 (5 bases). The CDR3 runs to 13 residues. V lost 5 bases and J 4 bases, leaving 8 bases between the germline ends. Germline CDR1 reads SGHVT; CDR2 reads SQSDAQ. CDR3 sequence reads: CASSRQSTGELFF. The DNA for the CDR3 is TGTGCCAGCAGCCGACAGTCCACCGGGGAGCTGTTTTTT.

This clone was observed a few times. The V call is TRBV6-8, the J call TRBJ1-3, with D possibly being TRBD1 (6 bases). With 4 bases removed from V and 3 bases from J, the gap between germline ends came to 13 bases. This CDR3 contains 15 residues. Germline-derived CDR1 and CDR2 are MNHGY and SAAAGT. The CDR3 DNA is TGTGCCAGCAGTTTCGGGGGCGGCTTTGGAAACACCATATATTTT. Its translation: CASSFGGGFGNTIYF.

This clone came up many times. The V gene is TRBV11-3, the J gene TRBJ2-1; D assignment may be TRBD1 or TRBD2 (5 bases each). Per the germline V gene, CDR1 is SGHNT and CDR2 is YENEEA. Trimming removed 5 bases from V and 0 bases from J, with 11 bases in between. This CDR3 region has 15 residues. CDR3 coding DNA: TGTGCCAGCAGCCCGGGGCGGAGCTCCTACAATGAGCAGTTCTTC. It specifies CASSPGRSSYNEQFF.

The CDR3 here is CASSEGPPHQPQHF. For the CDR3, the DNA is TGTGCCAGCAGTGAAGGACCTCCCCATCAGCCCCAGCATTTT. The chain employs TRBV6-1 and TRBJ1-5; D remains unclear. The CDR3 loop spans 14 amino acids. Germline assignment: CDR1 MNHNS and CDR2 SASEGT. Deletions cut 1 base from V and 5 bases from J, with 9 bases between.

The J gene is TRBJ1-4, the V gene TRBV19; 8 positions match TRBD1. Germline CDR1 is LNHDA and CDR2 is SQIVND (reference sequence). The CDR3 runs 15 residues. V trimming: 6 bases; J trimming: 10 bases; junction bases outside the gene matches: 13. The CDR3 region is CASRGGDRQGGKLFF. The CDR3 DNA reads TGTGCCAGTAGGGGAGGGGACAGGCAAGGCGGAAAACTGTTTTTT.

The chain employs TRBV19 and TRBJ1-2; the D is unclear. The CDR3 sequence is 12 residues long. In germline, CDR1 is LNHDA, CDR2 SQIVND (reference sequence). V dropped 5 bases and J dropped 5 bases, with 9 bases sitting between them. The CDR3 DNA reads TGTGCCAGTAGTGCCGGACCATATGGCTACACCTTC. As protein: CASSAGPYGYTF.

This clone was recorded at least ten times. The chain recombines TRBV11-3 with TRBJ1-2; no clear D. Trimming stripped 4 bases from V and 8 bases from J, with 17 bases between. Germline V gene lookup returns CDR1 SGHNT and CDR2 YENEEA. The CDR3 is made up of 14 amino acids. Written as DNA, the CDR3 is TGTGCCAGCAGCTCAAGTGGGGTCGGGGTCGGCTACACCTTC. Encoded protein: CASSSSGVGVGYTF.

The genes are TRBV10-2 and TRBJ1-1, with 9 positions matching TRBD1. CDR3 size: 15 residues. Germline trimming cut 5 bases from V and 4 bases from J; bases unmatched to any gene: 8. Germline V gives CDR1 WSHSY, CDR2 SAAADI. The CDR3: CASSLRTGAGTEAFF. The CDR3 nucleotides are TGCGCCAGCAGTTTGAGGACAGGGGCGGGCACTGAAGCTTTCTTT.

This clone was detected only a few times. V is TRBV6-8 and J is TRBJ1-3, with a possible D match to TRBD1 (5 bases). Per germline, CDR1 MNHGY and CDR2 SAAAGT. The CDR3 runs 14 residues. V lost 6 bases and J lost 4, with 13 bases in between. The CDR3 loop reads CASRRGTRGNTIYF. CDR3 DNA sequence: TGTGCCAGCAGGCGTGGGACGCGCGGAAACACCATATATTTT.

This clone is deemed medium-sized. The chain has TRBV11-3 and TRBJ2-3; 10 bases are shared with TRBD2. V trimming: 3 bases; J trimming: 2 bases; junction bases outside the gene matches: 2. Germline CDR1 and CDR2: SGHNT and YENEEA. The CDR3 has 15 amino acids. The CDR3 DNA follows: TGTGCCAGCAGCTTCACTAGCGGGGCCACAGATACGCAGTATTTT. It encodes CASSFTSGATDTQYF. The full variable domain, in which reference TRBV11-3 and TRBJ2-3 provide the parts outside the CDR3, is EAGVVQSPRYKIIEKKQPVAFWCNPISGHNTLYWYLQNLGQGPELLIRYENEEAVDDSQLPKDRFSAERLKGVDSTLKIQPAELGDSAVYLCASSFTSGATDTQYFGPGTRLTVL.

V gene TRBV19 combines with J gene TRBJ1-2, with TRBD1 matching over 7 bases. Germline CDR1 is LNHDA and CDR2 is SQIVND (reference sequence). The CDR3 contains 16 residues. The ends lost 3 bases at V and 5 bases at J; junction bases unmatched: 12. The CDR3 DNA follows: TGTGCCAGTAGTATCGCCCCCGACAGGGTTAAATATGGCTACACCTTC. Protein: CASSIAPDRVKYGYTF.

This clone was found a few times. V is TRBV28 and J is TRBJ1-2, with 9 bases that match TRBD1. J lost 4 bases, V lost 5 bases, and 5 bases had no gene match. The CDR3 totals 14 residues. CDR1 and CDR2 (germline): MDHEN, SYDVKM. The CDR3 is CASSEQGALYGYTF. For the CDR3, the DNA is TGTGCCAGCAGTGAACAGGGGGCCCTCTATGGCTACACCTTC.

This clone has a handful of counts. CDR3 DNA: TGCGCCAGCAGCGCGGACACTACTAGCGGGCACTTCTCGAACACCGGGGAGCTGTTTTTT. Protein sequence: CASSADTTSGHFSNTGELFF. V gene TRBV5-1 combines with J gene TRBJ2-2, with TRBD2 matching over 9 bases. Germline assignment: CDR1 SGHRS and CDR2 YFSETQ. The J segment lost 0 bases and the V segment lost 4 bases, leaving 16 bases of the junction unmatched. CDR3 length equals 20 residues.

This clone was found a few times. The chain couples TRBV11-3 to TRBJ2-6; 7 nucleotides match TRBD1. CDR1 and CDR2 (germline): SGHNT, YENEEA. Trimming at V came to 4 bases and at J to 1 base, leaving 1 base not matched to a gene. The CDR3 is 15 amino acids. The CDR3 bases are TGTGCCAGCAGCTACAGGGGATCTGGGGCCAACGTCCTGACTTTC. The encoded protein is CASSYRGSGANVLTF.

In its sample, this clone is medium-sized. The chain is built from TRBV11-3 and TRBJ1-1, with D uncertain. Germline CDR1 reads SGHNT; CDR2 reads YENEEA. Trimming shortened V by 3 bases and J by 2 bases, and 13 bases separated the two germline ends. The CDR3 sequence is 15 residues long. The CDR3 region has the DNA TGTGCCAGCAGCTTGGCGATCGGATCTAACACTGAAGCTTTCTTT. Protein: CASSLAIGSNTEAFF.

This clone occurred a few times. The chain has TRBV6-8 and TRBJ1-4; D is unresolved. The CDR3 runs to 15 residues. Germline-derived CDR1 and CDR2 are MNHGY and SAAAGT. Between the trimmed V and J ends, which lost 6 bases and 0 bases, there was a span of 11 bases. In DNA, the CDR3 is TGTGCCAGCAGCCGCCTCGGTGCAACTAATGAAAAACTGTTTTTT. The encoded protein is CASSRLGATNEKLFF.

This chain links TRBV15 with TRBJ1-4, with no clear D. V was shortened by 2 bases and J by 4 bases, with 11 bases between the two germline ends. Germline V gene data show CDR1 as LNHNV and CDR2 as YYDKDF (reference sequence). This CDR3 region has 15 residues. As DNA, the CDR3 is TGTGCCACCAGCAGAATACAACGCGGTAATGAAAAACTGTTTTTT. Its protein product is CATSRIQRGNEKLFF.

This clone was detected a few times. This chain joins TRBV28 and TRBJ1-1, with D possibly matching TRBD1 (5 bases). Germline V gene data show CDR1 as MDHEN and CDR2 as SYDVKM. V lost 2 bases and J lost 2, with 9 bases in between. This CDR3 comprises 14 residues. CDR3: CASSLGGLNTEAFF. In DNA, the CDR3 is TGTGCCAGCAGTTTAGGGGGACTAAACACTGAAGCTTTCTTT. The whole variable domain, filled in from reference TRBV28 and TRBJ1-1, reads DVKVTQSSRYLVKRTGEKVFLECVQDMDHENMFWYRQDPGLGLRLIYFSYDVKMKEKGDIPEGYSVSREKKERFSLILESASTNQTSMYLCASSLGGLNTEAFFGQGTRLTVV.

The chain uses TRBV19 and TRBJ1-5; D possibly corresponds to TRBD1 (6 bases). The CDR3 has 17 amino acids. V lost 0 bases, J lost 6 bases, and 18 bases lay in between. Germline V lookup: CDR1 LNHDA, CDR2 SQIVND (reference sequence). CDR3 sequence: CASSIEGGPGFFQPQHF. The CDR3 nucleotides are TGTGCCAGTAGTATAGAGGGGGGCCCGGGTTTTTTTCAGCCCCAGCATTTT.

The chain has TRBV6-8 and TRBJ1-2; weak D call: TRBD1 (5 bases). The CDR3 runs to 19 residues. CDR1 and CDR2 (germline): MNHGY, SAAAGT. V gave up 9 bases and J gave up 7 bases, with 36 bases separating them. CDR3 DNA sequence: TGTGCCAGTTGCGGGGGGATTGCGGTGATGGGGCCTCCTCCGGCTGGCTACACCTTC. This sequence encodes CASCGGIAVMGPPPAGYTF.

The chain recombines TRBV6-8 with TRBJ1-1, with unresolved D. V lost 6 bases and J lost 2, with 7 bases in between. CDR1 and CDR2 (germline): MNHGY, SAAAGT. This CDR3 spans 12 amino acids. CDR3: CASSPTNTEAFF. The DNA of the CDR3 is TGTGCCAGCAGCCCTACAAACACTGAAGCTTTCTTT.

By sample fraction, this clone is medium-sized. V and J are TRBV11-3 and TRBJ2-5; D remains ambiguous. The V gene's germline CDR1 is SGHNT and CDR2 YENEEA. The CDR3 extends over 17 amino acids. Trimming left V 3 bases short and J 0 bases short, with 17 bases between. CDR3 residues: CASSFRSQIPYQETQYF. The CDR3 nucleotides read TGTGCCAGCAGCTTCAGGAGCCAAATCCCGTACCAAGAGACCCAGTACTTC.

This clone was seen a single time. This chain joins TRBV19 and TRBJ1-2; D is unresolved. Trimming stripped 3 bases from V and 4 bases from J, with 15 bases between. Germline V lookup: CDR1 LNHDA, CDR2 SQIVND (reference sequence). The CDR3 covers 15 residues. The CDR3 nucleotides are TGTGCCAGTAGTATTGATAGGCAGATCGTCTATGGCTACACCTTC. This codes for CASSIDRQIVYGYTF.

The J gene is TRBJ1-3, the V gene TRBV6-8, with 9 nucleotides matching TRBD1. Germline CDR1 MNHGY, CDR2 SAAAGT. The CDR3 is 15 residues long. Trimming at V came to 6 bases and at J to 10 bases, leaving 13 bases not matched to a gene. This CDR3 is CASSHLGQGRGTIYF. The CDR3 bases are TGTGCCAGCAGCCATCTCGGACAGGGGCGCGGGACCATATATTTT.

Within the sample, this clone is medium-sized. The rearrangement links TRBV9 to TRBJ1-1; 9 bases line up with TRBD1. Per the germline V gene, CDR1 is SGDLS and CDR2 is YYNGEE. J was trimmed by 4 bases and V by 4 bases; bases with no gene match: 11. There are 16 residues in the CDR3. CDR3 residues: CASSPTRDRVTTEAFF. CDR3 DNA sequence: TGTGCCAGCAGCCCGACCCGGGACAGGGTGACCACTGAAGCTTTCTTT.